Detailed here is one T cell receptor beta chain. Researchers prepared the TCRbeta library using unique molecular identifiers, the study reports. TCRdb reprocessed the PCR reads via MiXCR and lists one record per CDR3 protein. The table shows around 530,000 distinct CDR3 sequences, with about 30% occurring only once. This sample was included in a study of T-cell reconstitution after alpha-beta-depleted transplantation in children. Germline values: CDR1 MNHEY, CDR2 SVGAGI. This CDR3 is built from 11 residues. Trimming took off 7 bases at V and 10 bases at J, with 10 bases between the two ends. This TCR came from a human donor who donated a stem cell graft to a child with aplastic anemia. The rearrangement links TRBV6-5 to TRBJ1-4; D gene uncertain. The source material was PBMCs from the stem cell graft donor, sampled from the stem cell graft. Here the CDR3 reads CASTGDGKLFF. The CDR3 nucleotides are TGTGCCAGCACTGGCGATGGAAAACTGTTTTTT.